This T cell receptor beta chain was found in a study of blood T cell repertoires in COVID-19. Study-level information: Sources were T cells, B-cell-depleted T cells, or PBMCs; the material itself was cDNA or gDNA.

Germline loops: CDR1 LGHDT, CDR2 YNNKEL (reference sequence). There are 15 residues in the CDR3. Germline trimming cut 4 bases from V and 4 bases from J; bases unmatched to any gene: 6. The study assigned cohorts using participant-reported clinical history. Per the original data handling: From reference gene primer amplification, estimates of nucleated cell counts were derived. TCRdb keeps only in-frame clones here, not all; method: immunoSEQ multiplex PCR. The D gene and trimming were derived from the DNA, and the V and J assignments and clone size from that table. This table holds about 280,000 clones, 80% to 90% found once.

The sequencing input was PBMCs or T cells enriched from blood (not recorded which). The TCR was taken from a woman aged 25-40 years with acute COVID-19. V is TRBV3-1 (or the pseudogene TRBV3-2) and J is TRBJ1-2, with TRBD1 matching 10 bases. CDR3 in amino acids: CASSPRQGAGYGYTF. DNA of the CDR3: TGTGCCAGCAGCCCACGACAGGGGGCCGGCTATGGCTACACCTTC.